This T cell receptor beta chain was recovered during a study of shared clonotypes between healthy human individuals. Looking at the study overall: CD4 naive cells filled three plates per donor, CD4 memory three, CD8 naive two and CD8 memory one. General observations from the study: Rarefaction curves obtained for sorted subsets showed sequencing incomplete despite large depth. Among several donors, approximately 5% of naive CD4 clonotypes were found in common.

About this clone: Its cognate antigen is unknown.

The assay was immunoSEQ multiplex PCR, and TCRdb's table has in-frame clones only and misses some. The table records about 2.1 million clones, 93% of them present only once. Naive CD8 isolation took CD45RO-negative cells positively selected for CCR7 and excluded terminally differentiated effector memory CD45RA+ cells. Those who donated were healthy HIV-negative adults, with no recent acute infections or vaccinations reported. The sequence was collected from a man between 18 and 29 years old in good health. Some clones in this sample may be carry-over from other donors' samples. The sequenced sample was naive CD8+ T cells from PBMCs.

This CDR3 reads CASSSIRRGGDTGELFF. Here the CDR3 DNA reads TGTGCCAGCAGCTCGATCCGAAGGGGGGGCGACACCGGGGAGCTGTTTTTT. The V gene is TRBV7-6, the J gene TRBJ2-2; tentatively, D is TRBD2 (7 bases). Germline assignment: CDR1 SGHVS and CDR2 FNYEAQ. The CDR3 spans 17 residues. Deletions cut 4 bases from V and 3 bases from J, with 18 bases between.